This T cell receptor beta chain was found in a study of shared clonotypes between healthy human individuals. The study's findings and limits: Clonotype sharing among donors likely depends on sequencing depth.

Germline assignment: CDR1 MDHEN and CDR2 SYDVKM. This CDR3 spans 14 amino acids. V dropped 2 bases and J dropped 0 bases, with 7 bases sitting between them. Roughly 92 million PBMCs were counted before genomic DNA extraction. Method: immunoSEQ multiplex PCR; TCRdb's copy keeps in-frame clones and lacks some. The table shows 490,000 or so clones, with 75% to 85% occurring only once. Worth noting for this clone: Its antigen is unknown.

This sequence originates from a woman aged 40 to 55 in good health. Some clones in this sample may be carry-over from other donors' samples. V gene TRBV28 combines with J gene TRBJ1-2; D is undetermined. The sequenced material came from PBMCs. CDR3 amino acids: CASSLGSSNYGYTF. Here the CDR3 DNA reads TGTGCCAGCAGTTTAGGTAGTTCTAACTATGGCTACACCTTC.